The T cell receptor (beta chain) described here comes from a study of identifying expanded T cells in peripheral blood. Study findings and constraints: Variance in clone template counts between approximately two-week samples significantly increased with total template count across all healthy donors. Differentially abundant clones: 0.95 to 1.5 between replicates, 16.4 at roughly 2 weeks, 19 to 20 at four.

Collection occurred without any documented infections or immune events in donors. Of note for this clone: Antigen specificity is unknown.

This CDR3 comprises 12 residues. The trim removed 2 bases at V and 11 bases at J, leaving 2 bases unmatched. Germline V gene lookup returns CDR1 SGDLS and CDR2 YYNGEE. Clones were sequenced by immunoSEQ multiplex PCR, and TCRdb holds only the in-frame ones, with some missing. The sample yields some 100,000 clones, about 88% seen once. The receptor's source is a person aged 18-70 years in good health. The sequenced sample consisted of blood. The V call is TRBV9, the J call TRBJ1-3, with 9 bases identical to TRBD1. The CDR3 sequence is CASSVGQGPIYF. In DNA, the CDR3 is TGTGCCAGCAGCGTCGGACAGGGGCCCATATATTTT.